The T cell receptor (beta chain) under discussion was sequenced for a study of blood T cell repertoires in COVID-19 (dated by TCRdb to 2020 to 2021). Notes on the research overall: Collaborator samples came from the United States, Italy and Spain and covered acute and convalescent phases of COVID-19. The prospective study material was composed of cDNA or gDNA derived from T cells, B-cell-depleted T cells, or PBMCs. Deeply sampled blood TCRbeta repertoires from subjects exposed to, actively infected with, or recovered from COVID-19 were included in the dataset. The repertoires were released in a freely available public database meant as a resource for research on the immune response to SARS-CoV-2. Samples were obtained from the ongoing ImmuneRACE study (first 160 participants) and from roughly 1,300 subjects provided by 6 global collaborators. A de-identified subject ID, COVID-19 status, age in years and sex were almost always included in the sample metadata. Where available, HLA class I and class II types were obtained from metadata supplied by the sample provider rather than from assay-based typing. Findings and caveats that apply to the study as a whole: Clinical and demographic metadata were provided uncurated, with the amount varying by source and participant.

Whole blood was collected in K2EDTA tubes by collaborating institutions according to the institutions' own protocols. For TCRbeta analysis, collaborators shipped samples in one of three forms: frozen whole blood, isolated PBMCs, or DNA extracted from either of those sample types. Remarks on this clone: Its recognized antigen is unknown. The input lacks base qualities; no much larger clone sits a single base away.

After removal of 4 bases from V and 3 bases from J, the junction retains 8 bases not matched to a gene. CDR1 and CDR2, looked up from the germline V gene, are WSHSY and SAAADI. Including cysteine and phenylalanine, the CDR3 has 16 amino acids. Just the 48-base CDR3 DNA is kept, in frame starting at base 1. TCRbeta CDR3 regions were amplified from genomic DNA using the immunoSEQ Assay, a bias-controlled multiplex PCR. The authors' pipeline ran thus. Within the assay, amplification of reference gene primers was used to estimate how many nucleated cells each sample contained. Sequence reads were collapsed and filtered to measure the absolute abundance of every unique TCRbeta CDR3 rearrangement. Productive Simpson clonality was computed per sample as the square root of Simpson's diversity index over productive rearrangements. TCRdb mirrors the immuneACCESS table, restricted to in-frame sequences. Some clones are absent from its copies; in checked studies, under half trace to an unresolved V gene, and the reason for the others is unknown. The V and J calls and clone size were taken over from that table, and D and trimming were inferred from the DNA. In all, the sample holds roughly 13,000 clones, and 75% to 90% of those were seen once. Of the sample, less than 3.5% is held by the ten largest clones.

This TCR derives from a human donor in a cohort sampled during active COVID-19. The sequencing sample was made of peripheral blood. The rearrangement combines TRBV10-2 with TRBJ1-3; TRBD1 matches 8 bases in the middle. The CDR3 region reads CASSGSDRAFGNTIYF. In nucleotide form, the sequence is TGCGCCAGCAGTGGATCGGACAGGGCCTTTGGAAACACCATATATTTT.